One sample yielded the 8 T cell receptor beta chains listed below, sequenced in a study of shared clonotypes between healthy human individuals. Using immunoSEQ multiplex PCR, the repertoire was profiled, and TCRdb retains in-frame clones only, with some absent. The repertoire includes 500,000 to 700,000 clones, approximately 95% of them detected once, and approximately 0.11% sits in the top ten. CD45RO-negative, CCR7-selected cells formed the naive CD8 fraction, which excluded terminally differentiated effector memory CD45RA+ cells. The sample taken for sequencing was naive CD8+ T cells sorted from blood. These receptors all come from a woman in her 30s in good health.

This clone is a singleton in its sample. This same CDR3 is encoded by further DNA sequences in the sample. The chain has TRBV5-6 and TRBJ2-7, with D uncertain. CDR1 and CDR2 from the germline V gene are SGHDT and YYEEEE. CDR3 length: 12 amino acids. The ends were cut back, 1 base at V and 3 bases at J, with 5 bases in the middle. The CDR3 protein is CASSLSSYEQYF. The CDR3 DNA reads TGTGCCAGCAGCTTGTCAAGCTACGAGCAGTACTTC.

This chain connects TRBV6-5 to TRBJ2-5; unclear D gene. Germline CDR1 is MNHEY and CDR2 is SVGAGI. CDR3 length: 14 residues. V was trimmed by 2 bases and J by 4 bases, leaving 11 bases between them. As DNA, the CDR3 is TGTGCCAGCAGTTACCGTCAGACGGGAGAGACCCAGTACTTC. It translates to CASSYRQTGETQYF.

The V gene is TRBV9, the J gene TRBJ2-1, with 9 positions matching TRBD2. After removal of 4 bases from V and 10 bases from J, the junction contained 12 bases not matched to a gene. This CDR3 region has 15 residues. In germline, CDR1 is SGDLS, CDR2 YYNGEE. The CDR3 region has the DNA TGTGCCAGCAGCCTTAGCGGGAGTATCGCGCGGGAGCAGTTCTTC. Its translation: CASSLSGSIAREQFF.

V gene TRBV5-6 combines with J gene TRBJ2-7, with D maybe TRBD2 (5 bases). The CDR3 is 13 amino acids. The V end was cut by 4 bases, the J end by 2 bases, with 10 bases between. In germline, CDR1 is SGHDT, CDR2 YYEEEE. This chain's CDR3 is CASSRGSTYEQYF. The CDR3 DNA sequence: TGTGCCAGCAGCCGAGGGTCAACCTACGAGCAGTACTTC.

The chain joins TRBV29-1 to TRBJ2-1; 9 bases agree with TRBD2. Germline CDR1 is SQVTM and CDR2 is ANQGSEA. The CDR3 is made up of 14 amino acids. Germline trimming cut 4 bases from V and 3 bases from J; bases unmatched to any gene: 4. The CDR3, as DNA: TGCAGCGTTGTCTCTAGCGGGATCTACAATGAGCAGTTCTTC. This gives the protein CSVVSSGIYNEQFF.

The rearrangement links TRBV2 to TRBJ2-7; no clear D. Trimming cost V 3 bases and J 3 bases, with 12 bases left between them. In germline, CDR1 is SNHLY, CDR2 FYNNEI. The CDR3 has 14 amino acids. The CDR3 here is CASSDTAAVYEQYF. The CDR3 DNA follows: TGTGCCAGCAGTGATACGGCAGCCGTCTACGAGCAGTACTTC.

This clone was recorded only once. The rearrangement uses TRBV9 and TRBJ2-1, with a possible D match to TRBD1 (6 bases). CDR3 length: 15 amino acids. The V end lost 0 bases, the J end lost 2 bases, and 9 bases lay between the germline ends. Germline CDR1 is SGDLS and CDR2 is YYNGEE. CDR3 DNA sequence: TGTGCCAGCAGCGTAGGGGGGCAAACCTACAATGAGCAGTTCTTC. It codes for CASSVGGQTYNEQFF.

In regard to this clone: The same CDR3 is also encoded by other DNA sequences in this sample. DNA for the CDR3: TGTGCCAGCAGCTTGGTAGGGAGCAATCAGCCCCAGCATTTT. It yields the protein CASSLVGSNQPQHF. J is TRBJ1-5 and V is TRBV5-6; D is unclear. Germline loops: CDR1 SGHDT, CDR2 YYEEEE. Trimming cost V 0 bases and J 1 base, with 5 bases left between them. The CDR3 totals 14 residues. Combining the CDR3 with reference TRBV5-6 and TRBJ1-5 gives the whole variable domain DAGVTQSPTHLIKTRGQQVTLRCSPKSGHDTVSWYQQALGQGPQFIFQYYEEEERQRGNFPDRFSGHQFPNYSSELNVNALLLGDSALYLCASSLVGSNQPQHFGDGTRLSIL.